This T cell receptor (beta chain) was recovered during a study of blood T cell repertoires in COVID-19. Sequencing used immunoSEQ multiplex PCR; TCRdb keeps in-frame clones, though not all of them. The table records about 400,000 clones, 85% to 90% of them present only once. In germline, CDR1 is LNHDA, CDR2 SQIVND (reference sequence). There are 13 residues in the CDR3. Trimming removed 8 bases from V and 5 bases from J, with 13 bases in between. J is TRBJ1-5 and V is TRBV19, with a possible D match to TRBD1 (6 bases). Sequencing was performed on PBMCs or T cells enriched from blood (not recorded which). The clonotype originates from a woman under 40 who had recovered from COVID-19. The CDR3 nucleotides read TGTGCCAGTCAACAGGGTAGGGATCAGCCCCAGCATTTT. It encodes CASQQGRDQPQHF.